The 29 T cell receptor beta chains in this list originate from one sample, sequenced in a study of early T cells in non-severe SARS-CoV-2 infection (dated by TCRdb to the early 2020s). Library preparation used 5' RACE. For sequencing, a NextSeq 500 was employed. TCRdb itself trimmed the public reads at Q25 with fastp, ran MiXCR and retained productive beta chains. When rows share a CDR3 protein, they turn into one entry using the most common DNA and genes. The sample table shows around 76,000 distinct CDR3 sequences, and approximately 14% are seen once. In total, the top ten clones hold about 3.7% of the sample. The sequencing here drew on whole blood, taken at baseline. The receptors were sampled from an adult who was a healthcare worker with PCR-confirmed SARS-CoV-2 infection or an uninfected control (not recorded which).

The sample holds many counts of this clonotype. The chain joins TRBV3-1 to TRBJ2-2, with unresolved D. V shed 4 bases and J shed 7 bases, with 16 bases lying between them. Germline loops: CDR1 LGHDT, CDR2 YNNKEL (reference sequence). The CDR3 sequence is 15 residues long. CDR3 region: CASSPLEIVDGELFF. CDR3 bases: TGTGCCAGCAGCCCCCTCGAGATAGTTGACGGGGAGCTGTTTTTT.

This clonotype has at least ten counts. The CDR3: CASSSQLQAAGGNTGELFF. The CDR3 DNA sequence: TGCGCCAGCAGCTCACAACTCCAAGCAGCGGGAGGGAACACCGGGGAGCTGTTTTTT. J is TRBJ2-2 and V is TRBV5-1, with 9 positions matching TRBD2. V was pared by 3 bases and J by 1 base, with 13 bases of the junction left unmatched. This CDR3 region has 19 residues. The V gene's germline CDR1 is SGHRS and CDR2 YFSETQ. Using reference TRBV5-1 and TRBJ2-2 for the parts outside the CDR3, the full variable domain is KAGVTQTPRYLIKTRGQQVTLSCSPISGHRSVSWYQQTPGQGLQFLFEYFSETQRNKGNFPGRFSGRQFSNSRSEMNVSTLELGDSALYLCASSSQLQAAGGNTGELFFGEGSRLTVL.

This clonotype was seen a few times. The chain has TRBV28 and TRBJ2-7; TRBD2 matches at 8 bases. Trimming removed 6 bases from V and 1 base from J; junction bases left unmatched: 8. CDR1 is MDHEN and CDR2 is SYDVKM in the germline V gene. The CDR3 length is 15 residues. As DNA, the CDR3 is TGTGCCAGCAGCCCCCAGGTAGCGGGATCCTACGAGCAGTACTTC. Encoded protein: CASSPQVAGSYEQYF. Together with reference TRBV28 and TRBJ2-7, the CDR3 gives the full variable domain: DVKVTQSSRYLVKRTGEKVFLECVQDMDHENMFWYRQDPGLGLRLIYFSYDVKMKEKGDIPEGYSVSREKKERFSLILESASTNQTSMYLCASSPQVAGSYEQYFGPGTRLTVT.

This clonotype came up a few times. CDR3 loop: CASSLGPMNTEAFF. DNA of the CDR3: TGTGCCAGCAGCTTAGGACCGATGAACACTGAAGCTTTCTTT. The genes are TRBV7-9 and TRBJ1-1; D call uncertain. The CDR3 spans 14 residues. The V end lost 1 base, the J end lost 0 bases, and 6 bases lay between the germline ends. The germline V gene encodes CDR1 SEHNR and CDR2 FQNEAQ (reference sequence).

This clonotype was counted between two and nine times. V gene TRBV20-1 combines with J gene TRBJ2-7, with 9 bases matching TRBD1. Germline values: CDR1 DFQATT, CDR2 SNEGSKA (reference sequence). This CDR3 is 13 amino acids long. V was clipped by 6 bases and J by 3 bases; unmatched bases: 6. The CDR3: CSAQQGAYYEQYF. In nucleotides, the CDR3 is TGCAGTGCCCAACAGGGGGCTTACTACGAGCAGTACTTC.

This clonotype was recorded a few times. The CDR3 is CASNSDSAYEQYF. The CDR3 DNA is TGTGCCAGCAACTCGGACAGCGCCTACGAGCAGTACTTC. The rearrangement links TRBV7-9 to TRBJ2-7; possible D gene TRBD1, 6 bases. The CDR3 runs to 13 residues. Germline CDR1 is SEHNR and CDR2 is FQNEAQ (reference sequence). V was cut by 7 bases and J by 2 bases, with 12 bases left in between.

The chain carries TRBV12-3 or TRBV12-4 and TRBJ2-2, with 9 bases fitting TRBD2. CDR3 length: 17 amino acids. The trim removed 3 bases at V and 3 bases at J, leaving 8 bases unmatched. Here the CDR3 DNA reads TGTGCCAGCAGTTTGGGAGATAGCGGGAGCTACACCGGGGAGCTGTTTTTT. Translated, it gives CASSLGDSGSYTGELFF.

V and J are TRBV5-4 and TRBJ2-3, with TRBD1 identical over 10 bases. Germline-derived CDR1 and CDR2 are SGHNT and YYREEE (reference sequence). CDR3 length: 15 amino acids. Germline trimming cut 4 bases from V and 3 bases from J; bases unmatched to any gene: 5. CDR3 amino acids: CASSPRQGATDTQYF. CDR3 DNA: TGTGCCAGCAGCCCAAGACAGGGGGCGACAGATACGCAGTATTTT.

This clonotype was detected a few times. The chain links TRBV5-1 to TRBJ2-5, with 12 bases fitting TRBD2. J was trimmed by 3 bases and V by 4 bases; bases with no gene match: 4. The CDR3 runs to 15 residues. Germline assignment: CDR1 SGHRS and CDR2 YFSETQ. The CDR3 DNA reads as TGCGCCAGCAGCGAACGACTAGCGGGAGAAGAGACCCAGTACTTC. Its translation is CASSERLAGEETQYF.

This clonotype was recorded many times. V and J are TRBV21-1 and TRBJ2-5; the table's TRBD1 call for D was not verified on the DNA. TRBV21-1 is annotated as a pseudogene. The CDR3 totals 18 residues. The CDR3 DNA follows: TGTGCCAGCAGACCTAAAGAGGGAGAGGGGCCTACTCAAGAGACCCAGTACTTC. Amino acids: CASRPKEGEGPTQETQYF.

The rearrangement uses TRBV7-3 and TRBJ2-3; 11 bases map to TRBD2. Per the germline V gene, CDR1 is SGHTA and CDR2 is FQGTGA. There are 14 residues in the CDR3. Unmatched junction bases numbered 6, after V lost 8 bases and J lost 5 bases. The CDR3 reads CASRSGRDGDTQYF. The DNA for the CDR3 is TGTGCCAGCCGTAGCGGGAGGGACGGAGATACGCAGTATTTT.

V and J are TRBV6-5 and TRBJ2-5, with D perhaps TRBD1 (5 bases). V was clipped by 0 bases and J by 0 bases, with 11 bases between them. The CDR3 runs 16 residues. CDR1 and CDR2 from the germline V gene are MNHEY and SVGAGI. This chain's CDR3 is CASSYSNRQNQETQYF. CDR3 nucleotide sequence: TGTGCCAGCAGTTACTCGAACCGACAGAACCAAGAGACCCAGTACTTC.

The table lists this clonotype with a few counts. V usage is TRBV6-4 and J usage is TRBJ2-2; D remains unclear. Germline V gene data show CDR1 as MRHNA and CDR2 as SNTAGT. V was shortened by 0 bases and J by 7 bases, with 0 bases between the two germline ends. This CDR3 comprises 11 residues. The DNA of the CDR3 is TGTGCCAGCAGTGACTCCGGGGAGCTGTTTTTT. Its protein product is CASSDSGELFF.

This clonotype was observed once. The rearrangement links TRBV28 to TRBJ2-7; 7 nucleotides align to TRBD2. CDR1 and CDR2 from the germline V gene are MDHEN and SYDVKM. This CDR3 contains 11 residues. V was clipped by 6 bases and J by 7 bases; unmatched bases: 3. For the CDR3, the DNA is TGTGCCAGCAGCCGGGGGGAGGAGCAGTACTTC. Translation: CASSRGEEQYF. Combining the CDR3 with reference TRBV28 and TRBJ2-7 gives the whole variable domain DVKVTQSSRYLVKRTGEKVFLECVQDMDHENMFWYRQDPGLGLRLIYFSYDVKMKEKGDIPEGYSVSREKKERFSLILESASTNQTSMYLCASSRGEEQYFGPGTRLTVT.

This clonotype was seen repeatedly, ten times or more. The chain links TRBV20-1 to TRBJ2-7; TRBD1 is a possible D gene (5 bases). The CDR3 has 11 amino acids. Germline V gene lookup returns CDR1 DFQATT and CDR2 SNEGSKA (reference sequence). V gave up 8 bases and J gave up 0 bases, with 8 bases separating them. The CDR3 nucleotides are TGCAGTCAACAGGACTCCTACGAGCAGTACTTC. As protein: CSQQDSYEQYF.

The chain uses TRBV7-8 and TRBJ2-7; TRBD1 matches 7 bases. The CDR3 consists of 15 residues. From germline, CDR1 is SGHVS and CDR2 FQNEAQ. The ends lost 4 bases at V and 0 bases at J; junction bases unmatched: 6. This chain's CDR3 is CASSSWDSLSYEQYF. The DNA for the CDR3 is TGTGCCAGCAGCTCCTGGGACAGCCTCTCCTACGAGCAGTACTTC.

The genes are TRBV7-2 and TRBJ2-7, with TRBD2 matching 13 bases. The CDR3 extends over 15 amino acids. Unmatched junction bases numbered 5, after V lost 3 bases and J lost 6 bases. The germline V gene has CDR1 SGHTA and CDR2 FQGNSA. The CDR3 nucleotides are TGTGCCAGCAGCTTGGGACTAGCGGGACAGACCGAGCAGTACTTC. Its protein is CASSLGLAGQTEQYF.

This clonotype was seen a few times. V usage is TRBV20-1 and J usage is TRBJ2-7; possibly TRBD1 for D (6 bases). The CDR3 is 13 amino acids. V lost 6 bases to trimming and J lost 3 bases, with 15 bases between them. Germline CDR1 is DFQATT and CDR2 is SNEGSKA (reference sequence). The CDR3 spells CSAKTGSHYEQYF. The CDR3 bases are TGCAGTGCCAAGACAGGATCCCACTACGAGCAGTACTTC.

This clonotype was seen a few times. The chain links TRBV4-1 to TRBJ1-2; D unclear. Germline V CDR1 and CDR2: MGHRA, YSYEKL. Trimming took 1 base from V and 4 from J, leaving 10 bases between them. The CDR3 consists of 14 residues. The DNA for the CDR3 is TGCGCCAGCAGCCAAGCTCTAAGACCCTATGGCTACACCTTC. Translated, it gives CASSQALRPYGYTF.

This clonotype has just a few counts. J is TRBJ1-5 and V is TRBV2, with D unclear. From germline, CDR1 is SNHLY and CDR2 FYNNEI. The CDR3 spans 13 residues. The germline V and J ends were trimmed by 6 bases and 6 bases, with 12 bases remaining between them. This chain's CDR3 is CASSPDTGQPQHF. The DNA for the CDR3 is TGTGCCAGCAGCCCCGACACGGGTCAGCCCCAGCATTTT.

The V call is TRBV21-1, the J call TRBJ2-3; TRBD1 is the table's D call and was not checked against the DNA. TRBV21-1 is designated a pseudogene. The CDR3 has 15 residues. The CDR3 nucleotides are TGTGCCAGCAGCTGGAGGGGGGAAAGCACAGATACGCAGTATTTT. It specifies CASSWRGESTDTQYF.

This clonotype was observed a handful of times. This chain uses TRBV12-3 or TRBV12-4 with TRBJ2-3, with D perhaps TRBD2 (5 bases). The CDR3 contains 13 residues. The ends were cut back, 6 bases at V and 4 bases at J, with 11 bases in the middle. The CDR3 DNA sequence: TGTGCCAGCAGCATGGAGGTCCCAGATACGCAGTATTTT. Its protein product is CASSMEVPDTQYF.

This clonotype was recorded a few times. The V and J genes are TRBV19 and TRBJ2-2, with 10 bases aligning to TRBD1. Germline V gene lookup returns CDR1 LNHDA and CDR2 SQIVND (reference sequence). The CDR3 sequence is 18 residues long. V shed 3 bases, J shed 3 bases, and the junction held 10 bases outside the gene matches. The CDR3 DNA is TGTGCCAGTAGTATCGACAGGGGGCGAATCGACGACACCGGGGAGCTGTTTTTT. As protein: CASSIDRGRIDDTGELFF.

V usage is TRBV15 and J usage is TRBJ2-1; D assignment may be TRBD1 or TRBD2 (5 bases each). V was shortened by 0 bases and J by 7 bases, with 13 bases between the two germline ends. Germline lookup yields CDR1 LNHNV and CDR2 YYDKDF (reference sequence). The CDR3 consists of 15 residues. CDR3 in DNA: TGTGCCACCAGCAGAGAACGGGACGCCGGGAATGAGCAGTTCTTC. Its protein product is CATSRERDAGNEQFF.

The gene calls are TRBV24-1 and TRBJ2-3; D is perhaps TRBD2 (6 bases). The CDR3 length is 14 residues. Per the germline V gene, CDR1 is KGHDR and CDR2 is SFDVKD. V lost 4 bases, J lost 8 bases, and 15 bases lay in between. CDR3 DNA: TGTGCCACCAGTGACTCGGGACTGCCTGTTACGCAGTATTTT. As protein: CATSDSGLPVTQYF.

The V and J genes are TRBV11-2 and TRBJ1-1; 10 nucleotides align to TRBD1. Germline loops: CDR1 SGHAT, CDR2 FQNNGV. J gave up 3 bases and V 8 bases, and 6 bases lay outside the gene matches. The CDR3 has 14 residues. Here the CDR3 DNA reads TGTGCCAGCGGCGGACAGGGGGGCTACACTGAAGCTTTCTTT. As protein: CASGGQGGYTEAFF.

The chain combines TRBV7-8 with TRBJ2-5, with D possibly matching TRBD1 (5 bases). V shed 5 bases and J shed 2 bases, with 9 bases lying between them. This CDR3 has 13 amino acids. CDR1 and CDR2 from the germline V gene are SGHVS and FQNEAQ. This CDR3 reads CASSLRVQETQYF. The DNA for the CDR3 is TGTGCCAGCAGCCTCAGGGTTCAAGAGACCCAGTACTTC.

The DNA for the CDR3 is TGTGCCAGCAGCGCAAGTCAGAACACTAACACCGGGGAGCTGTTTTTT. Protein product: CASSASQNTNTGELFF. J is TRBJ2-2 and V is TRBV11-2; D not certain. Looked up from germline, CDR1 is SGHAT and CDR2 is FQNNGV. The CDR3 has 16 amino acids. V lost 5 bases and J lost 2, with 15 bases in between.

This clonotype showed up many times. This chain links TRBV28 with TRBJ2-3; no definite D call. This CDR3 contains 14 residues. Trimming cost V 5 bases and J 0 bases, with 9 bases left between them. Germline CDR1 and CDR2: MDHEN and SYDVKM. The CDR3 region is CASSSGGSTDTQYF. The CDR3 region has the DNA TGTGCCAGCAGTAGTGGCGGTAGCACAGATACGCAGTATTTT.